This TCR beta chain was found in a study of blood T cell repertoires in COVID-19. Clones were sequenced by immunoSEQ multiplex PCR, and TCRdb holds only the in-frame ones, with some missing. The sample lists about 150,000 clones; around 83% were seen once. This CDR3 is 14 amino acids long. Trimming shortened V by 2 bases and J by 10 bases, and 18 bases separated the two germline ends. Germline CDR1 is SGHRS and CDR2 is YFSETQ. This receptor was identified in a woman aged 55-70 years with COVID-19, enrolled during active disease. The genes are TRBV5-1 and TRBJ1-1; D is possibly TRBD1 (5 bases). Sequencing was carried out using peripheral blood. The DNA of the CDR3 is TGCGCCAGCAGCTTCTGGTCCCCTGGGGGGGGAGCTTTCTTT. This codes for CASSFWSPGGGAFF.